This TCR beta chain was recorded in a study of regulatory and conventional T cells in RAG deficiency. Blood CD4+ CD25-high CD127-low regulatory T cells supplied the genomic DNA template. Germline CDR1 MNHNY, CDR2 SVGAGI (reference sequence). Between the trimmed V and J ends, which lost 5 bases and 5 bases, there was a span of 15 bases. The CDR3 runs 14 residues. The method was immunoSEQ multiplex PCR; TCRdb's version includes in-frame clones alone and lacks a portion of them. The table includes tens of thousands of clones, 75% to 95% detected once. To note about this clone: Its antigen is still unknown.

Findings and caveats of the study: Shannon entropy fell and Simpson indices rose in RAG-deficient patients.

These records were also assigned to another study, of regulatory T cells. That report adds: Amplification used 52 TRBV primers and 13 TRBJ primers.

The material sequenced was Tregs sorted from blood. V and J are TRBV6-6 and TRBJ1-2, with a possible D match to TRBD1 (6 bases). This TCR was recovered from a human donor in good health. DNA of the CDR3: TGTGCCAGCAGTCCCAGACAGGACCGGTATGGCTACACCTTC. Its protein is CASSPRQDRYGYTF.